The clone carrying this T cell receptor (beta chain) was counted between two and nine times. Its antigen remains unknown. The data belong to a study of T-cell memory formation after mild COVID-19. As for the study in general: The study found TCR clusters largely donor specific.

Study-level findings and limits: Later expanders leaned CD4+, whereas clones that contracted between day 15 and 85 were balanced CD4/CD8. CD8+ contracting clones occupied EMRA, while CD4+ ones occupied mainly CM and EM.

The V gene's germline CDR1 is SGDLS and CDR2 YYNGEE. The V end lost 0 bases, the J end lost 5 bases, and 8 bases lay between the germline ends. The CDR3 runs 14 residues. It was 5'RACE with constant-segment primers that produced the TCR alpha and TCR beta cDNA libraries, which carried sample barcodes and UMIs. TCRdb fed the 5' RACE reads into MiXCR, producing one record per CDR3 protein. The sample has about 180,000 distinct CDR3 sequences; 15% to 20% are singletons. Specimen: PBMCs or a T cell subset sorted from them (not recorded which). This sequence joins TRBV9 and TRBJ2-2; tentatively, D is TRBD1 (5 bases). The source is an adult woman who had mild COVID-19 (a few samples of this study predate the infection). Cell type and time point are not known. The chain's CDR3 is CASSVVGQTGELFF. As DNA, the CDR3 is TGTGCCAGCAGCGTAGTGGGGCAGACCGGGGAGCTGTTTTTT.